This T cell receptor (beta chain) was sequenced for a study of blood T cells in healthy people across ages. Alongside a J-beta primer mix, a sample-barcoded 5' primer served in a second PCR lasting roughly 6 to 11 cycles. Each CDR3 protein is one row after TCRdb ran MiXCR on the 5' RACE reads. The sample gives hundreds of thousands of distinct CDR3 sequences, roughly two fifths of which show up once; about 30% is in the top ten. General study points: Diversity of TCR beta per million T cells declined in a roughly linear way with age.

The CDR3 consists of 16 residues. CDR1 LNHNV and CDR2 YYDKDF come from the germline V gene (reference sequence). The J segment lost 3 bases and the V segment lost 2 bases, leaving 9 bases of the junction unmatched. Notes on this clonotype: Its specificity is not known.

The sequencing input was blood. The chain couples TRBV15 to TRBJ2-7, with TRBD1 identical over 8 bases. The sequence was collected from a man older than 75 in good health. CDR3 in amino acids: CATSRRVPGGYYEQYF. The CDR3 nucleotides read TGTGCCACCAGCAGAAGGGTTCCAGGGGGCTACTACGAGCAGTACTTC.